Below are 21 T cell receptor beta chains sequenced from a single sample in a study of T cell responses to AZD1222 COVID-19 vaccine. Using immunoSEQ multiplex PCR, the repertoire was profiled, and TCRdb retains in-frame clones only, with some absent. Found here are about 200,000 clones, approximately 92% of them singletons; the top ten hold 1% to 1.5%. Sequencing was performed on peripheral blood, taken on day 0 of AZD1222 vaccination. Source of these receptors: an adult in good health.

The chain recombines TRBV24-1 with TRBJ1-1; tentative D call: TRBD1 (6 bases). This CDR3 comprises 13 residues. Trimming cost V 7 bases and J 1 base, with 9 bases left between them. CDR1 is KGHDR and CDR2 is SFDVKD in the germline V gene. The CDR3 nucleotides are TGTGCCACCAGGGACAGAGGGAACACTGAAGCTTTCTTT. Translation: CATRDRGNTEAFF.

This chain links TRBV5-1 with TRBJ2-1; TRBD1 matches 8 bases. V was pared by 0 bases and J by 2 bases, with 19 bases of the junction left unmatched. The CDR3 is made up of 21 amino acids. CDR1 SGHRS and CDR2 YFSETQ come from the germline V gene. CDR3 DNA sequence: TGCGCCAGCAGCTTGGCAACCCCCGGGACAGGTTTTGCCGTTACCTACAATGAGCAGTTCTTC. This translates into CASSLATPGTGFAVTYNEQFF.

The chain recombines TRBV11-2 with TRBJ2-5; tentatively, D is TRBD1 or TRBD2 (5 bases each). The CDR3 runs 14 residues. The germline V gene has CDR1 SGHAT and CDR2 FQNNGV. Trimming removed 5 bases at V and 1 base at J, with 11 bases between. CDR3 DNA sequence: TGTGCCAGCAGCCGTGGGGCGGGCCAAGAGACCCAGTACTTC. As protein: CASSRGAGQETQYF. Looking up the rest from reference TRBV11-2 and TRBJ2-5 gives the full variable domain: EAGVAQSPRYKIIEKRQSVAFWCNPISGHATLYWYQQILGQGPKLLIQFQNNGVVDDSQLPKDRFSAERLKGVDSTLKIQPAKLEDSAVYLCASSRGAGQETQYFGPGTRLLVL.

V usage is TRBV5-1 and J usage is TRBJ1-3; D is ambiguous. The length of the CDR3 is 14 residues. Per germline, CDR1 SGHRS and CDR2 YFSETQ. The V end lost 1 base, the J end lost 7 bases, and 12 bases lay between the germline ends. DNA of the CDR3: TGCGCCAGCAGCTTGACCCAGACTCCGAACACCATATATTTT. It yields the protein CASSLTQTPNTIYF.

The chain joins TRBV7-3 to TRBJ1-2, with TRBD1 matching over 7 bases. The germline V gene encodes CDR1 SGHTA and CDR2 FQGTGA. The V and J ends lost 1 base and 11 bases, in that order; junction bases with no gene match: 7. The length of the CDR3 is 13 residues. The CDR3 DNA is TGTGCCAGCAGCTTAAGCCCTTTGACAGGGTACACCTTC. The encoded protein is CASSLSPLTGYTF.

V and J are TRBV3-1 (or the pseudogene TRBV3-2) and TRBJ2-2; TRBD2 agrees at 9 bases. This CDR3 spans 16 amino acids. CDR1 and CDR2 from the germline V gene are LGHDT and YNNKEL (reference sequence). V lost 3 bases to trimming and J lost 4 bases; unmatched junction nucleotides: 6. The CDR3 sequence: CASSQAGLALTGELFF. The CDR3, as DNA: TGTGCCAGCAGCCAGGCCGGACTAGCGCTCACCGGGGAGCTGTTTTTT.

The chain couples TRBV13 to TRBJ1-1; D call uncertain. The V end was cut by 1 base, the J end by 6 bases, with 6 bases between. The length of the CDR3 is 12 residues. Looked up from germline, CDR1 is PRHDT and CDR2 is FYEKMQ (reference sequence). CDR3 coding DNA: TGTGCCAGCAGCTTAGCGGGTGCTGAAGCTTTCTTT. Amino acids: CASSLAGAEAFF.

The chain carries TRBV7-9 and TRBJ2-1, with TRBD2 identical over 9 bases. Germline V gene lookup returns CDR1 SEHNR and CDR2 FQNEAQ (reference sequence). V shed 1 base, J shed 7 bases, and the junction held 8 bases outside the gene matches. There are 16 residues in the CDR3. CDR3 region: CASSLEAGGPWNEQFF. CDR3 DNA: TGTGCCAGCAGCTTAGAGGCGGGGGGGCCGTGGAATGAGCAGTTCTTC.

This clone came up once. V usage is TRBV30 and J usage is TRBJ2-3; D not resolved. Germline V gene sequence: CDR1 GTSNPN, CDR2 SVGIG (reference sequence). Trimming removed 0 bases at V and 0 bases at J, with 4 bases between. The CDR3 is 13 amino acids. The chain's CDR3 is CAWSVPSTDTQYF. The CDR3 bases are TGTGCCTGGAGTGTACCAAGCACAGATACGCAGTATTTT.

The rearrangement joins TRBV6-5 to TRBJ1-3; a possible D gene is TRBD1 (5 bases). The CDR3 totals 15 residues. Germline V gives CDR1 MNHEY, CDR2 SVGAGI. V lost 2 bases and J lost 1, with 9 bases in between. The CDR3 DNA is TGTGCCAGCAGTTACCGACAGATTTCTGGAAACACCATATATTTT. Its protein product is CASSYRQISGNTIYF.

The chain uses TRBV5-1 and TRBJ2-3; no clear D gene. The CDR3 runs to 14 residues. Trimming removed 4 bases from V and 2 bases from J, with 11 bases in between. Per germline, CDR1 SGHRS and CDR2 YFSETQ. In DNA, the CDR3 is TGCGCCAGCAGCCTTGACATTCACACAGATACGCAGTATTTT. The encoded protein is CASSLDIHTDTQYF.

This chain uses TRBV11-2 with TRBJ2-2; D remains unclear. With 7 bases removed from V and 2 bases from J, the gap between germline ends came to 8 bases. Germline assignment: CDR1 SGHAT and CDR2 FQNNGV. The CDR3 consists of 13 residues. CDR3 sequence reads: CASKQPNTGELFF. DNA of the CDR3: TGTGCCAGCAAGCAACCAAACACCGGGGAGCTGTTTTTT. Using reference TRBV11-2 and TRBJ2-2 for the parts outside the CDR3, the full variable domain is EAGVAQSPRYKIIEKRQSVAFWCNPISGHATLYWYQQILGQGPKLLIQFQNNGVVDDSQLPKDRFSAERLKGVDSTLKIQPAKLEDSAVYLCASKQPNTGELFFGEGSRLTVL.

V usage is TRBV5-1 and J usage is TRBJ1-5, with D possibly matching TRBD1 (6 bases). V was cut by 2 bases and J by 5 bases, with 11 bases left in between. In germline, CDR1 is SGHRS, CDR2 YFSETQ. CDR3 length: 14 amino acids. The CDR3 DNA reads TGCGCCAGCAGCTTACGGGCAGGGGATCAGCCCCAGCATTTT. Amino acids: CASSLRAGDQPQHF.

The chain employs TRBV5-1 and TRBJ1-1; a weak D match, TRBD1 (6 bases). The V gene lost 0 bases and the J gene lost 3 bases, with 9 bases spanning the gap. From germline, CDR1 is SGHRS and CDR2 YFSETQ. The CDR3 runs 14 residues. The CDR3 DNA reads as TGCGCCAGCAGCTTGGACTCAGGGGACACTGAAGCTTTCTTT. Translating it yields CASSLDSGDTEAFF.

This clone was recorded once. The V call is TRBV30, the J call TRBJ1-2; a possible D gene is TRBD1 (6 bases). This CDR3 has 12 amino acids. Germline CDR1 is GTSNPN and CDR2 is SVGIG (reference sequence). V was cut by 2 bases and J by 12 bases, with 16 bases left in between. CDR3 sequence (DNA): TGTGCCTGGAGTCGGGATGCAGGGGCGAACACCTTC. Translating it yields CAWSRDAGANTF.

V gene TRBV14 combines with J gene TRBJ2-5; TRBD1 agrees at 7 bases. The CDR3 is 17 residues long. Germline-derived CDR1 and CDR2 are SGHDN and FVKESK. V gave up 3 bases and J gave up 5 bases; unmatched junction bases: 15. The DNA of the CDR3 is TGTGCCAGCAGCCATGTAATTCCGACAGGGACCCGGGAGACCCAGTACTTC. Translation: CASSHVIPTGTRETQYF.

The chain uses TRBV5-1 and TRBJ2-3, with 8 bases lining up with TRBD2. V was pared by 0 bases and J by 2 bases, with 2 bases of the junction left unmatched. The germline CDR1 and CDR2 sequences are SGHRS and YFSETQ. The CDR3 is 15 amino acids. CDR3 loop: CASSLDGLATDTQYF. DNA for the CDR3: TGCGCCAGCAGCTTGGACGGACTAGCCACAGATACGCAGTATTTT. The entire variable domain, with the rest obtained from reference TRBV5-1 and TRBJ2-3, is as follows: KAGVTQTPRYLIKTRGQQVTLSCSPISGHRSVSWYQQTPGQGLQFLFEYFSETQRNKGNFPGRFSGRQFSNSRSEMNVSTLELGDSALYLCASSLDGLATDTQYFGPGTRLTVL.

The chain employs TRBV7-6 and TRBJ1-4, with 11 bases identical to TRBD1. The V gene end was trimmed by 5 bases and the J gene end by 6 bases; junction bases not matched to a gene: 5. CDR1 and CDR2 from the germline V gene are SGHVS and FNYEAQ. CDR3 length: 15 residues. The CDR3 nucleotides read TGTGCCAGCAGCAACGGACAGGGGGCTCATGAAAAACTGTTTTTT. This gives the protein CASSNGQGAHEKLFF.

The V gene is TRBV19, the J gene TRBJ2-1, with 7 bases aligning to TRBD2. Germline trimming cut 3 bases from V and 3 bases from J; bases unmatched to any gene: 2. This CDR3 has 14 residues. Germline CDR1 and CDR2: LNHDA and SQIVND (reference sequence). The CDR3 DNA sequence: TGTGCCAGTAGTATGTCTAGCGGCTACAATGAGCAGTTCTTC. Translation gives CASSMSSGYNEQFF.

The count of this clone is one. The V and J genes are TRBV10-1 and TRBJ2-1; D is uncertain. V was cut by 3 bases and J by 4 bases, with 7 bases left in between. The germline CDR1 and CDR2 sequences are WNHNN and SYGVQD (reference sequence). The CDR3 has 13 residues. Written as DNA, the CDR3 is TGCGCCAGCAGTGAACAGCTTTACAATGAGCAGTTCTTC. Its protein product is CASSEQLYNEQFF.

The chain joins TRBV19 to TRBJ2-1; tentative D call: TRBD2 (6 bases). Trimming cost V 0 bases and J 6 bases, with 15 bases left between them. CDR1 and CDR2 (germline): LNHDA, SQIVND (reference sequence). The CDR3 length is 16 residues. This CDR3 is CASSIDAGLFGNEQFF. The CDR3 bases are TGTGCCAGTAGTATAGATGCGGGGTTGTTCGGCAATGAGCAGTTCTTC.